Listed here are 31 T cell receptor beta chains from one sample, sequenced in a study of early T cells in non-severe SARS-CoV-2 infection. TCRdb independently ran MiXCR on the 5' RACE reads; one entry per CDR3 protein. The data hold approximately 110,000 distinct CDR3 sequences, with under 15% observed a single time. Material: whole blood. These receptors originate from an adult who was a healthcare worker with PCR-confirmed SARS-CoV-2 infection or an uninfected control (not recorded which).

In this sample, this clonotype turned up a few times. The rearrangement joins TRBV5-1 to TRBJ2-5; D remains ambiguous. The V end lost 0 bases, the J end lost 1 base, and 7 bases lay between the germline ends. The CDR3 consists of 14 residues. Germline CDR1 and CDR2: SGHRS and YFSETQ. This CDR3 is CASSLDPVQETQYF. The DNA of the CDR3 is TGCGCCAGCAGCTTGGATCCGGTCCAAGAGACCCAGTACTTC.

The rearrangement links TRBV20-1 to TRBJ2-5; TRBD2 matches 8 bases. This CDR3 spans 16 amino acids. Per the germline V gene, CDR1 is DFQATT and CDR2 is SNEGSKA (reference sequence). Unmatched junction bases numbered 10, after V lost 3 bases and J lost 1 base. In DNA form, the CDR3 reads TGCAGTGCTAGCCGAGATAGCGGGGTTTTCCAAGAGACCCAGTACTTC. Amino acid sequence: CSASRDSGVFQETQYF.

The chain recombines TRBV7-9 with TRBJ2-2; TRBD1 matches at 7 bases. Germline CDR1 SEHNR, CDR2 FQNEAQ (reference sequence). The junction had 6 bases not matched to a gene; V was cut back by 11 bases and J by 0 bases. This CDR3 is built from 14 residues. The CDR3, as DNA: TGTGCCGCCGGGGACAGAGCGAACACCGGGGAGCTGTTTTTT. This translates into CAAGDRANTGELFF. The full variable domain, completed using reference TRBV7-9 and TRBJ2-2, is DTGVSQNPRHKITKRGQNVTFRCDPISEHNRLYWYRQTLGQGPEFLTYFQNEAQLEKSRLLSDRFSAERPKGSFSTLEIQRTEQGDSAMYLCAAGDRANTGELFFGEGSRLTVL.

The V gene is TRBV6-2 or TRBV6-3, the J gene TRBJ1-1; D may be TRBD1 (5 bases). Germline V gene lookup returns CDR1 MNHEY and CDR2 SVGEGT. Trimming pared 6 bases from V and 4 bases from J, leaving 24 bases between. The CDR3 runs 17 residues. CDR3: CASRPDRVMSHFTEAFF. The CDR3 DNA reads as TGTGCCAGCAGGCCTGACAGAGTAATGAGTCATTTCACTGAAGCTTTCTTT.

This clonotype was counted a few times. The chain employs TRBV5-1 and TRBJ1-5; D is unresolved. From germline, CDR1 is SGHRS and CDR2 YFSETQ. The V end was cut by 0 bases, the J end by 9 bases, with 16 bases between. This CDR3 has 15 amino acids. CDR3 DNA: TGCGCCAGCAGCTTGGACGGGGAGGAAGGAGGGCCCCAGCATTTT. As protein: CASSLDGEEGGPQHF. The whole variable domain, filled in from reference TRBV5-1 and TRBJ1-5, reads KAGVTQTPRYLIKTRGQQVTLSCSPISGHRSVSWYQQTPGQGLQFLFEYFSETQRNKGNFPGRFSGRQFSNSRSEMNVSTLELGDSALYLCASSLDGEEGGPQHFGDGTRLSIL.

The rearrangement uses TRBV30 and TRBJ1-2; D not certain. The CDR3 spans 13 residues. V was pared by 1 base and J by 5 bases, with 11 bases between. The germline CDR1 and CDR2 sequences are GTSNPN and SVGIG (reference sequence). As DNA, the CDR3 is TGTGCCTGGAGTGAAGGGCTTGGATATGGCTACACCTTC. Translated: CAWSEGLGYGYTF. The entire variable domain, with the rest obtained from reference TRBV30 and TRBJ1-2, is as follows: SQTIHQWPATLVQPVGSPLSLECTVEGTSNPNLYWYRQAAGRGLQLLFYSVGIGQISSEVPQNLSASRPQDRQFILSSKKLLLSDSGFYLCAWSEGLGYGYTFGSGTRLTVV.

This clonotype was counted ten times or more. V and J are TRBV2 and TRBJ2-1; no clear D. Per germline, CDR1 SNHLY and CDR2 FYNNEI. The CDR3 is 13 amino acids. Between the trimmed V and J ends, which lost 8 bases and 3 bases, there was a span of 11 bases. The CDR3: CASRNNNYNEQFF. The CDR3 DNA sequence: TGTGCCAGCCGGAACAACAACTACAATGAGCAGTTCTTC. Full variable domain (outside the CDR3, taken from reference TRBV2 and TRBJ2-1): EPEVTQTPSHQVTQMGQEVILRCVPISNHLYFYWYRQILGQKVEFLVSFYNNEISEKSEIFDDQFSVERPDGSNFTLKIRSTKLEDSAMYFCASRNNNYNEQFFGPGTRLTVL.

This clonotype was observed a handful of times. The CDR3: CASSLRRSTDTQYF. DNA of the CDR3: TGTGCCAGCAGCTTGAGGCGGAGCACAGATACGCAGTATTTT. The chain couples TRBV5-4 to TRBJ2-3; D remains ambiguous. Deletions cut 1 base from V and 0 bases from J, with 6 bases between. Germline values: CDR1 SGHNT, CDR2 YYREEE (reference sequence). This CDR3 contains 14 residues.

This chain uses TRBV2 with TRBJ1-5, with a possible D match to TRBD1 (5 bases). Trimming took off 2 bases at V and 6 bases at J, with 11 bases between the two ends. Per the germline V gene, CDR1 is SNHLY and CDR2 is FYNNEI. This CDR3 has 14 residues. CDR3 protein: CASSEFQGGQPQHF. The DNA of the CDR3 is TGTGCCAGCAGTGAATTTCAGGGAGGTCAGCCCCAGCATTTT.

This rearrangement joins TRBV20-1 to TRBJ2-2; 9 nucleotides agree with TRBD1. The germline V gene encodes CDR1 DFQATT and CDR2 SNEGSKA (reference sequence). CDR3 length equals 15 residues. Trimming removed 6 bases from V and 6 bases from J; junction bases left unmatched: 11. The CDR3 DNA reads TGCAGTGCCCTCTTGGGACAGGGATGGTCCGGGGAGCTGTTTTTT. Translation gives CSALLGQGWSGELFF.

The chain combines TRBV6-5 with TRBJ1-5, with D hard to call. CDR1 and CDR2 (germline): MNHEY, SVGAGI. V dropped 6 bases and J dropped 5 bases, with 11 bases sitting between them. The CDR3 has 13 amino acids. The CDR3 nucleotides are TGTGCCAGCAGGGAAAACGGAGATCAGCCCCAGCATTTT. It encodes CASRENGDQPQHF.

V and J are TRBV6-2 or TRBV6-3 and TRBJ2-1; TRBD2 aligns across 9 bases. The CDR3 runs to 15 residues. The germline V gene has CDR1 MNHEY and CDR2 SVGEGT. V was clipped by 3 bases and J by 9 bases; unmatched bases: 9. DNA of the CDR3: TGTGCCAGCAGTTATCGGCGGGGGGGCCCTAGTGAGCAGTTCTTC. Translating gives CASSYRRGGPSEQFF.

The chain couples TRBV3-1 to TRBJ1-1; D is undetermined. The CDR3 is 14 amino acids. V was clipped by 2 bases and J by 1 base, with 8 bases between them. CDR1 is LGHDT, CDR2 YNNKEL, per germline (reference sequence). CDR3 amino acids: CASSQRTGNTEAFF. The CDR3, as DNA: TGTGCCAGCAGCCAAAGGACGGGGAACACTGAAGCTTTCTTT. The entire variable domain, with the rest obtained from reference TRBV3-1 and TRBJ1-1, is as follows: DTAVSQTPKYLVTQMGNDKSIKCEQNLGHDTMYWYKQDSKKFLKIMFSYNNKELIINETVPNRFSPKSPDKAHLNLHINSLELGDSAVYFCASSQRTGNTEAFFGQGTRLTVV.

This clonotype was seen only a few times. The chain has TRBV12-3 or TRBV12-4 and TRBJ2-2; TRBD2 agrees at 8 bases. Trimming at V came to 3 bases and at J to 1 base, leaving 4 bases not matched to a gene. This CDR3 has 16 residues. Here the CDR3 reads CASSFGAGGNTGELFF. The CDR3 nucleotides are TGTGCCAGCAGTTTCGGTGCGGGGGGGAACACCGGGGAGCTGTTTTTT.

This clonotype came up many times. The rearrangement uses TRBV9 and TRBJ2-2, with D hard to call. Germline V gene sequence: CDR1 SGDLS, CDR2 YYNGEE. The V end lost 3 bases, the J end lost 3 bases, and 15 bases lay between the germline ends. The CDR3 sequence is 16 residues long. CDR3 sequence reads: CASSASPNSYTGELFF. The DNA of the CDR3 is TGTGCCAGCAGCGCCTCCCCAAACAGCTACACCGGGGAGCTGTTTTTT. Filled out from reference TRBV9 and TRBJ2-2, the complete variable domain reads DSGVTQTPKHLITATGQRVTLRCSPRSGDLSVYWYQQSLDQGLQFLIQYYNGEERAKGNILERFSAQQFPDLHSELNLSSLELGDSALYFCASSASPNSYTGELFFGEGSRLTVL.

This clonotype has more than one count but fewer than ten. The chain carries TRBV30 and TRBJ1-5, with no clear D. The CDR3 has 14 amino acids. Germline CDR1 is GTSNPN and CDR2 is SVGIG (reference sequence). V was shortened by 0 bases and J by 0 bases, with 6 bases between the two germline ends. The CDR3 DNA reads TGTGCCTGGAGTGTGGGGAATAGCAATCAGCCCCAGCATTTT. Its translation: CAWSVGNSNQPQHF.

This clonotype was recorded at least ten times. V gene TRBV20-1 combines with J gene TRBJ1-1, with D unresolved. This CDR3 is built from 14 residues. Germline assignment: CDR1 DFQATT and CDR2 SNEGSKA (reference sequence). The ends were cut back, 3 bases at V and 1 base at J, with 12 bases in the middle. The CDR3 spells CSASSGGRNTEAFF. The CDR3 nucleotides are TGCAGTGCTAGTTCCGGCGGACGGAACACTGAAGCTTTCTTT.

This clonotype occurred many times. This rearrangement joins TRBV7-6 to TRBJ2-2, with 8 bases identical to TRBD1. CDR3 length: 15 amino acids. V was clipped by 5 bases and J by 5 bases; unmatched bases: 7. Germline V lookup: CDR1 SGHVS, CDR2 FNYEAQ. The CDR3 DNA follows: TGTGCCAGCAGCCCGGGGACAGGCGGGACCGGGGAGCTGTTTTTT. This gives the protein CASSPGTGGTGELFF.

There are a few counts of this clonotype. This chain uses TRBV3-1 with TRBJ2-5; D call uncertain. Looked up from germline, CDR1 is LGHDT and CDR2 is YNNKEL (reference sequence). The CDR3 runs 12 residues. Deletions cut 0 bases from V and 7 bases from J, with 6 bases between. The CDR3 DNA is TGTGCCAGCAGCCAAGAGCTTAGGACCCAGTACTTC. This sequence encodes CASSQELRTQYF.

The DNA for the CDR3 is TGTGCCAGCAGTTTATGGGTAGGGGGGAGTGAGCAGTACTTC. Translation gives CASSLWVGGSEQYF. The chain combines TRBV12-3 or TRBV12-4 with TRBJ2-7; D may match TRBD1 or TRBD2 (6 bases each). The length of the CDR3 is 14 residues. Trimming stripped 2 bases from V and 7 bases from J, with 15 bases between.

The CDR3 DNA sequence: TGTGCCAGCAGTCCCCAAATTGGGGAAGCTTTCTTT. Translating gives CASSPQIGEAFF. The chain uses TRBV27 and TRBJ1-1, with D hard to call. Deletions cut 5 bases from V and 8 bases from J, with 12 bases between. The CDR3 is 12 residues long. CDR1 MNHEY and CDR2 SMNVEV come from the germline V gene (reference sequence).

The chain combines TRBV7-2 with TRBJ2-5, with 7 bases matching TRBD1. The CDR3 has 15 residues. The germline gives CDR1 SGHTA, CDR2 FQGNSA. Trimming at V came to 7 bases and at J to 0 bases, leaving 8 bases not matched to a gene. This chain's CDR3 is CASTTGTDYQETQYF. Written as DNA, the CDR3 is TGTGCCAGCACCACCGGGACAGATTACCAAGAGACCCAGTACTTC.

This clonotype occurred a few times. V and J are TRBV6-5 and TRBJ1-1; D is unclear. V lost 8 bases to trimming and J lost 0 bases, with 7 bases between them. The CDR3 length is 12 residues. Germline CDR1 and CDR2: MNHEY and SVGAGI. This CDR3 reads CASGDLNTEAFF. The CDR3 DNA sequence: TGTGCCAGCGGGGATTTGAACACTGAAGCTTTCTTT.

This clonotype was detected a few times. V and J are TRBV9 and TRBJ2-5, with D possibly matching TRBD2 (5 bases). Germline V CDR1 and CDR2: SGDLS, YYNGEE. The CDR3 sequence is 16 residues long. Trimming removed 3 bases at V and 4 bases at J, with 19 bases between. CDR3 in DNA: TGTGCCAGCAGCGCCGCCCCCGGACCTGCGGGAGAGACCCAGTACTTC. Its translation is CASSAAPGPAGETQYF.

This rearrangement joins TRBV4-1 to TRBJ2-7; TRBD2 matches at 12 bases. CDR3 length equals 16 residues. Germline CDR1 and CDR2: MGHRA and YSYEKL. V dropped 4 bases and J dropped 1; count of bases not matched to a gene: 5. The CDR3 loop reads CASSPSGGDQSYEQYF. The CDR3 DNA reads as TGCGCCAGCAGCCCTAGCGGGGGGGACCAATCCTACGAGCAGTACTTC.

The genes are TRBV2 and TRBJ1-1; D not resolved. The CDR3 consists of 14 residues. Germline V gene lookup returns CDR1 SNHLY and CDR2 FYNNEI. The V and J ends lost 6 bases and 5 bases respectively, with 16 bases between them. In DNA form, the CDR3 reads TGTGCCAGCAGGACCCGGGATGCTGGAACTGAAGCTTTCTTT. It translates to CASRTRDAGTEAFF.

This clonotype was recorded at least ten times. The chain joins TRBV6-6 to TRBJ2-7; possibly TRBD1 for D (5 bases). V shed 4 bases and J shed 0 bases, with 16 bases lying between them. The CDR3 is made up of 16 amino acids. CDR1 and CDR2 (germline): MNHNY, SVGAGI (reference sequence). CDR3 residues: CASSSPTSQASYEQYF. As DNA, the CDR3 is TGTGCCAGCAGTTCCCCAACCTCACAGGCCTCCTACGAGCAGTACTTC.

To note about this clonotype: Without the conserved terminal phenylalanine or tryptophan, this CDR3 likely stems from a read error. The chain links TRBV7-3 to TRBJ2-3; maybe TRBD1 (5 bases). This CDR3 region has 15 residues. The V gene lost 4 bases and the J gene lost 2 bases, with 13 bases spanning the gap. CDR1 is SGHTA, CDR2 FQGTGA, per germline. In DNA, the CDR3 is TGTGCCAGCAGCTCTCAGGGTGCGGACACAGATACGCAGTATTCT. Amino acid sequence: CASSSQGADTDTQYS.

The CDR3 loop reads CASSQKTGDSWEQYF. The CDR3 DNA follows: TGCGCCAGCAGCCAGAAGACAGGGGATAGTTGGGAGCAGTACTTC. The V call is TRBV4-1, the J call TRBJ2-7; 8 nucleotides line up with TRBD1. V lost 3 bases and J lost 7; bases outside the gene matches: 11. The CDR3 spans 15 residues. Germline V CDR1 and CDR2: MGHRA, YSYEKL.

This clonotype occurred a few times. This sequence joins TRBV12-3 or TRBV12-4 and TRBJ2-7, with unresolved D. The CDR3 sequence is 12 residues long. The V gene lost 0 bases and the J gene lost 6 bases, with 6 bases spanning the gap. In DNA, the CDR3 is TGTGCCAGCAGTTTAGCTGGGTTCGAGCAGTACTTC. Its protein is CASSLAGFEQYF.

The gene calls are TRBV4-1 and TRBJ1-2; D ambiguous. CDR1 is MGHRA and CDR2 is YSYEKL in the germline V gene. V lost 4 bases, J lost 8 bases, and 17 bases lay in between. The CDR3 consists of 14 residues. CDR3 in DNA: TGCGCCAGCAGCCCCGTGGGGAGTGGCTCGGGCTACACCTTC. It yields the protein CASSPVGSGSGYTF.